This TCR beta chain was sequenced in a study of blood T cell repertoires in COVID-19. At the level of the study: There were acute and convalescent COVID-19 samples, and they came from the United States, Italy and Spain. Sources were T cells, B-cell-depleted T cells, or PBMCs; the material itself was cDNA or gDNA.

Trimming removed 5 bases at V and 3 bases at J, with 11 bases between. The CDR3 is 14 amino acids. CDR1 is LNHDA, CDR2 SQIVND, per germline (reference sequence). Authors' analysis steps: Scientists estimated how many nucleated cells there were by amplifying reference gene primers. Assay: immunoSEQ multiplex PCR; the TCRdb copy retains only in-frame clones and omits some. V and J calls and clone size are given by that table; D and trimming were obtained from the DNA. The data show around 120,000 clones, about nine tenths seen once. This clone was seen more than once but under ten times. This rearrangement joins TRBV19 to TRBJ1-5, with a weak D call TRBD1 (5 bases). The sample consisted of peripheral blood. This TCR came from a human donor with active COVID-19. The donor label of this sample is uncertain. The CDR3 nucleotides read TGTGCCAGTAGTTTCCAGGGCCCCAATCAGCCCCAGCATTTT. Translating it yields CASSFQGPNQPQHF.